This T cell receptor beta chain was found in a study of OX40 agonist ivuxolimab in advanced cancers. This clone appeared a single time. Sequenced by immunoSEQ multiplex PCR; TCRdb stores in-frame clones only, minus some. The sample lists fewer than 90,000 clones, roughly 85% occurring once. This CDR3 comprises 14 residues. After removal of 7 bases from V and 6 bases from J, the junction contained 11 bases not matched to a gene. Germline CDR1 and CDR2: LNHDA and SQIVND (reference sequence). This sequence originates from an adult with an advanced solid tumor such as melanoma, head and neck, liver or kidney cancer. This chain joins TRBV19 and TRBJ2-5; 7 positions match TRBD1. Sequenced material: CD4+ or CD8+ T cells sorted from blood, taken in a trial of the OX40 agonist ivuxolimab. DNA of the CDR3: TGTGCCAGTAACCCGACAGGGAATAAAAAGACCCAGTACTTC. Its protein product is CASNPTGNKKTQYF.